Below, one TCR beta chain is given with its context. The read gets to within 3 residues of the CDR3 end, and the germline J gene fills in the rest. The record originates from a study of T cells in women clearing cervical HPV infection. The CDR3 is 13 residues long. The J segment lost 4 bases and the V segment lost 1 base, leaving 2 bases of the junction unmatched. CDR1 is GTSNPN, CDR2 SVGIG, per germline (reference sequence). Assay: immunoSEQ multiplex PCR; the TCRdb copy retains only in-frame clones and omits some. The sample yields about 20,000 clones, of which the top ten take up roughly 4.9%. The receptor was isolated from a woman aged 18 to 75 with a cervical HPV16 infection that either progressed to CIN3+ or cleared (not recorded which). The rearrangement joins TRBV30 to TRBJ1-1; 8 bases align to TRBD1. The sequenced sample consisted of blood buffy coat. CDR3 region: CAWSGQGSTEAFF. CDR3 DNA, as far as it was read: TGTGCCTGGAGTGGACAGGGGAGCACTGAA. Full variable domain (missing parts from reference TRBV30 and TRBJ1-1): SQTIHQWPATLVQPVGSPLSLECTVEGTSNPNLYWYRQAAGRGLQLLFYSVGIGQISSEVPQNLSASRPQDRQFILSSKKLLLSDSGFYLCAWSGQGSTEAFFGQGTRLTVV.